This T cell receptor beta chain is from a study of control samples from healthy donors and cancer patients. This clone turned up a few times. With 3 bases removed from V and 4 bases from J, the gap between germline ends came to 9 bases. This CDR3 contains 13 residues. The germline CDR1 and CDR2 sequences are SEHNR and FQNEAQ (reference sequence). Profiled with immunoSEQ multiplex PCR; TCRdb holds only in-frame clones, not every one. The sample has thousands of clones, about 72% seen once. The chain uses TRBV7-9 and TRBJ1-1; maybe TRBD1 (5 bases). Specimen: formalin-fixed, paraffin-embedded tissue. The receptor comes from a male donor with melanoma. The CDR3 sequence: CASSLGRVTEAFF. The CDR3 DNA reads TGTGCCAGCAGCTTGGGACGAGTCACTGAAGCTTTCTTT.